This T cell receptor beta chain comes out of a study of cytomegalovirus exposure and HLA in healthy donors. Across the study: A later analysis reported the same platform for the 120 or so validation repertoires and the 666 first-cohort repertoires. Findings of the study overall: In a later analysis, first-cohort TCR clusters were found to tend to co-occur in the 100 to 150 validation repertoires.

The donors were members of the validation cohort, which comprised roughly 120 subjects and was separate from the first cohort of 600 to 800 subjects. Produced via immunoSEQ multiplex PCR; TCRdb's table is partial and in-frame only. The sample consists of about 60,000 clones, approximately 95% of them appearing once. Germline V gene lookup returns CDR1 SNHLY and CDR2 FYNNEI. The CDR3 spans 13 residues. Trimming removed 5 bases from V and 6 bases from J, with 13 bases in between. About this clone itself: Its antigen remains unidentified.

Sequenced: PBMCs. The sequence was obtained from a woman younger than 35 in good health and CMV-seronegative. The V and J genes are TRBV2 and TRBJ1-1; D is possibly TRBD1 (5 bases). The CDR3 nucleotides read TGTGCCAGCAGTTACTACAGGACCCCTGAAGCTTTCTTT. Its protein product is CASSYYRTPEAFF.